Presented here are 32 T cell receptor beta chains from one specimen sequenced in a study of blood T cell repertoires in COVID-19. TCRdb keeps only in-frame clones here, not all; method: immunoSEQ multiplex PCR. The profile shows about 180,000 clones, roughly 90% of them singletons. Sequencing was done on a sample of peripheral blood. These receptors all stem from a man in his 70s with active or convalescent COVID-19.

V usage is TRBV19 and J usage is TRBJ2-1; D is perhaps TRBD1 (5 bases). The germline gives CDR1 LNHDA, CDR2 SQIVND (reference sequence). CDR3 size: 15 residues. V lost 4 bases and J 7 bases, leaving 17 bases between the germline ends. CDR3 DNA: TGTGCCAGTAGTACGCCTCTATCCAGGGTGAATGAGCAGTTCTTC. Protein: CASSTPLSRVNEQFF. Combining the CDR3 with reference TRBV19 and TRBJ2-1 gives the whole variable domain DGGITQSPKYLFRKEGQNVTLSCEQNLNHDAMYWYRQDPGQGLRLIYYSQIVNDFQKGDIAEGYSVSREKKESFPLTVTSAQKNPTAFYLCASSTPLSRVNEQFFGPGTRLTVL.

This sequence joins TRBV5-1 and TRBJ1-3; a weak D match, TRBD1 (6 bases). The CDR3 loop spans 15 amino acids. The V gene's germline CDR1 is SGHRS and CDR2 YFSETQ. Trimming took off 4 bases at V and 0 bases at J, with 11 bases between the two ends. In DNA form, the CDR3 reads TGCGCCAGCAGCCCGAGGGGGAACTCTGGAAACACCATATATTTT. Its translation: CASSPRGNSGNTIYF.

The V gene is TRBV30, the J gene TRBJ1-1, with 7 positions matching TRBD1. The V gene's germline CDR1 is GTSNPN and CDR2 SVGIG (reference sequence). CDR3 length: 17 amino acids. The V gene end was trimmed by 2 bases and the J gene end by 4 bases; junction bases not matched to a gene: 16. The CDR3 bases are TGTGCCTGGAGTAGGACGGGACAGTCCCCGGCGGGCACTGAAGCTTTCTTT. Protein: CAWSRTGQSPAGTEAFF.

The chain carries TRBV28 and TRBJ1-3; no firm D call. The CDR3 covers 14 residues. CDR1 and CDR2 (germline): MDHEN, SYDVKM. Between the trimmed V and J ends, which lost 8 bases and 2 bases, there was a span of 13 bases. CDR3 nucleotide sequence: TGTGCCAGCGGCCCTTTCTCCCCTGGAAACACCATATATTTT. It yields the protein CASGPFSPGNTIYF.

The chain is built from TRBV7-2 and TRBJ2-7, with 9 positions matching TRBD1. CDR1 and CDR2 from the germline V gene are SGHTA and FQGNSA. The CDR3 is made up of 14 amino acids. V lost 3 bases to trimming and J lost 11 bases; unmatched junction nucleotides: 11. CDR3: CASSLVRGQGLKYF. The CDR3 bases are TGTGCCAGCAGCTTGGTTCGAGGACAGGGGTTGAAGTACTTC.

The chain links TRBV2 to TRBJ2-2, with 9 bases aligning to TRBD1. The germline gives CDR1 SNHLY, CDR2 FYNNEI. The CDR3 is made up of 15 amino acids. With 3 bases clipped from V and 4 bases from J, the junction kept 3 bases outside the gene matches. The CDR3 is CASSDTGGPTGELFF. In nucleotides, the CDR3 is TGTGCCAGCAGTGATACAGGGGGCCCCACCGGGGAGCTGTTTTTT. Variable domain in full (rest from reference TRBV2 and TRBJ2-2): EPEVTQTPSHQVTQMGQEVILRCVPISNHLYFYWYRQILGQKVEFLVSFYNNEISEKSEIFDDQFSVERPDGSNFTLKIRSTKLEDSAMYFCASSDTGGPTGELFFGEGSRLTVL.

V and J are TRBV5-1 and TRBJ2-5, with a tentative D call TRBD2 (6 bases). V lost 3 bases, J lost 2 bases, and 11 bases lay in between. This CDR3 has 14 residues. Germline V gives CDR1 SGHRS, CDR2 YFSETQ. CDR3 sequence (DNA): TGCGCCAGCAGCTACTCCGGGACTCAAGAGACCCAGTACTTC. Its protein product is CASSYSGTQETQYF.

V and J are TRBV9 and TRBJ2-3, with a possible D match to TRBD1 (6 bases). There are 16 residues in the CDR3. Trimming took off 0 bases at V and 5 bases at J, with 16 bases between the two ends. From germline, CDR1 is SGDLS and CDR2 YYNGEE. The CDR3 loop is CASSVEAGDLQDTQYF. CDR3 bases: TGTGCCAGCAGCGTAGAAGCAGGGGACCTGCAAGATACGCAGTATTTT. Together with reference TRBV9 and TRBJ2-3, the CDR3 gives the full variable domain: DSGVTQTPKHLITATGQRVTLRCSPRSGDLSVYWYQQSLDQGLQFLIQYYNGEERAKGNILERFSAQQFPDLHSELNLSSLELGDSALYFCASSVEAGDLQDTQYFGPGTRLTVL.

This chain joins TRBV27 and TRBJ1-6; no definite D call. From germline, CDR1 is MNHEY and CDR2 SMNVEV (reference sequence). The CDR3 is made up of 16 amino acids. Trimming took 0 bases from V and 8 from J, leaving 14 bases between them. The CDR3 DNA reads TGTGCCAGCAGTTTATCGAGTGCCAGGTCTTATTCACCCCTCCACTTT. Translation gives CASSLSSARSYSPLHF.

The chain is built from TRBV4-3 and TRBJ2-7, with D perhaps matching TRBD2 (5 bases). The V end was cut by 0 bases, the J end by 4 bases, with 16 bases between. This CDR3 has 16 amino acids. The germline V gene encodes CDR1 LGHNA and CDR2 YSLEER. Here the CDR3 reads CASSQEFGSFFYEQYF. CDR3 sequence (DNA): TGCGCCAGCAGCCAAGAGTTTGGGAGCTTCTTTTACGAGCAGTACTTC.

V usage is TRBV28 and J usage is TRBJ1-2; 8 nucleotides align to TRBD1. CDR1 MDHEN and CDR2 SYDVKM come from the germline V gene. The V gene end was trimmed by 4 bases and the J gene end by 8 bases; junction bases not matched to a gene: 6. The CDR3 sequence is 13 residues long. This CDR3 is CASSSDRVRGYTF. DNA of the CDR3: TGTGCCAGCAGTTCGGACAGGGTTCGAGGCTACACCTTC.

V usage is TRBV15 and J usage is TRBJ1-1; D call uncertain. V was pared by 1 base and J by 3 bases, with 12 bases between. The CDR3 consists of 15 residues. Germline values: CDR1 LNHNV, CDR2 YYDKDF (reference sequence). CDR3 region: CATSRGRLGDTEAFF. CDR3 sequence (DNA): TGTGCCACCAGCAGAGGACGGCTGGGCGACACTGAAGCTTTCTTT.

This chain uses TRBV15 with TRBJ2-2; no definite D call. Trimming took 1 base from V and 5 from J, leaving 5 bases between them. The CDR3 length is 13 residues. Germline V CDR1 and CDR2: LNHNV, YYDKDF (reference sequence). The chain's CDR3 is CATSRGETGELFF. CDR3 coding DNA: TGTGCCACCAGCAGAGGAGAAACCGGGGAGCTGTTTTTT.

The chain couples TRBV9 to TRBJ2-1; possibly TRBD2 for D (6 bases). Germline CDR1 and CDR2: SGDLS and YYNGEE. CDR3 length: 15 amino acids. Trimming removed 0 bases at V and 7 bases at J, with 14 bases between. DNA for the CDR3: TGTGCCAGCAGCGTAGTAGGGGTGGAGGGGAATGAGCAGTTCTTC. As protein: CASSVVGVEGNEQFF. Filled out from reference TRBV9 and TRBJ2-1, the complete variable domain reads DSGVTQTPKHLITATGQRVTLRCSPRSGDLSVYWYQQSLDQGLQFLIQYYNGEERAKGNILERFSAQQFPDLHSELNLSSLELGDSALYFCASSVVGVEGNEQFFGPGTRLTVL.

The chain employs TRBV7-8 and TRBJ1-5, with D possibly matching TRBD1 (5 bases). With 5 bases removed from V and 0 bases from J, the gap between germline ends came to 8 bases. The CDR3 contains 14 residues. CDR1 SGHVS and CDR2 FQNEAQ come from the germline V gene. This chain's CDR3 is CASSADSSNQPQHF. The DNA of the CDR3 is TGTGCCAGCAGCGCAGACAGTAGCAATCAGCCCCAGCATTTT.

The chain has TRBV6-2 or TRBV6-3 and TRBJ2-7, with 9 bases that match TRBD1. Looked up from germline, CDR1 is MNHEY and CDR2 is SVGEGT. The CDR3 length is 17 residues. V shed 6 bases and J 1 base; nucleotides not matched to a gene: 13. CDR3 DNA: TGTGCCAGCAGACCTACCGTCGGGACAGGGTGGTCCTACGAGCAGTACTTC. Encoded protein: CASRPTVGTGWSYEQYF.

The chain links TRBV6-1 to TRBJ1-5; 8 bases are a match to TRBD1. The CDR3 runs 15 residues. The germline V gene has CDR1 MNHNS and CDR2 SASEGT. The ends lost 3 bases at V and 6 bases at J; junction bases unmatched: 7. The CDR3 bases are TGTGCCAGCAGTGAGCTCCAGGGGGCGGGTCAGCCCCAGCATTTT. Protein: CASSELQGAGQPQHF.

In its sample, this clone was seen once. DNA of the CDR3: TGTGCCAGCAGGGCCCGGGGGTCCTACAATGAGCAGTTCTTC. As protein: CASRARGSYNEQFF. V gene TRBV27 combines with J gene TRBJ2-1, with D tentatively TRBD2 (6 bases). V lost 6 bases and J lost 1, with 10 bases in between. The CDR3 extends over 14 amino acids. Germline CDR1 and CDR2: MNHEY and SMNVEV (reference sequence).

Here the CDR3 DNA reads TGCGCCAGCAGCCTGATGGGGGCGTCGGACACTGAAGCTTTCTTT. Amino acid sequence: CASSLMGASDTEAFF. The rearrangement joins TRBV5-1 to TRBJ1-1, with D perhaps TRBD1 (6 bases). Germline V gene lookup returns CDR1 SGHRS and CDR2 YFSETQ. The CDR3 has 15 amino acids. V lost 4 bases and J 3 bases, leaving 16 bases between the germline ends.

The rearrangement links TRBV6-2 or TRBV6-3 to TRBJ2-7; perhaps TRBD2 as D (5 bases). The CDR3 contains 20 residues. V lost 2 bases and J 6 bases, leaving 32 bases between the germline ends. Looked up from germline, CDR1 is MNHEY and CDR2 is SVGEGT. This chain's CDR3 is CASSYPPGPRLRYGKTEQYF. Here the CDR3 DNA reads TGTGCCAGCAGTTACCCCCCTGGGCCTCGACTACGGTACGGGAAGACCGAGCAGTACTTC.

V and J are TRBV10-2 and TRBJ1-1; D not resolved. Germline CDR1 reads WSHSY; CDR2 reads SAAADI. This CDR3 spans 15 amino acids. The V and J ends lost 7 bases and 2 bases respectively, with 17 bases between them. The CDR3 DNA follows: TGCGCCAGCACCCCCCCCGGCCCGGGAAACACTGAAGCTTTCTTT. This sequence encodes CASTPPGPGNTEAFF.

CDR3 loop: CASSLGQVSSYEQYF. In nucleotides, the CDR3 is TGTGCCAGCAGCTTAGGACAGGTGAGCTCCTACGAGCAGTACTTC. The chain links TRBV7-8 to TRBJ2-7; a weak D match, TRBD1 (6 bases). V was shortened by 1 base and J by 0 bases, with 10 bases between the two germline ends. Germline V lookup: CDR1 SGHVS, CDR2 FQNEAQ. CDR3 length: 15 amino acids.

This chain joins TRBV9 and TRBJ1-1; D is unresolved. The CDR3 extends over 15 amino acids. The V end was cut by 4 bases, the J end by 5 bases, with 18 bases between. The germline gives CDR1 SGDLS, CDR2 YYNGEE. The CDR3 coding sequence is TGTGCCAGCAGCCCCGTGAGGCTGTCGATTACTGAAGCTTTCTTT. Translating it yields CASSPVRLSITEAFF. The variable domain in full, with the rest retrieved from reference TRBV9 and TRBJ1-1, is DSGVTQTPKHLITATGQRVTLRCSPRSGDLSVYWYQQSLDQGLQFLIQYYNGEERAKGNILERFSAQQFPDLHSELNLSSLELGDSALYFCASSPVRLSITEAFFGQGTRLTVV.

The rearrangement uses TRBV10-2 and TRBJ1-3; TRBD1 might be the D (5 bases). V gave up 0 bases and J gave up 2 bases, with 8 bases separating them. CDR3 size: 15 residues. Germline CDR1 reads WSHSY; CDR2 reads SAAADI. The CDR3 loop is CASSESRGTGNTIYF. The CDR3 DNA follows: TGCGCCAGCAGTGAGTCAAGGGGTACTGGAAACACCATATATTTT.

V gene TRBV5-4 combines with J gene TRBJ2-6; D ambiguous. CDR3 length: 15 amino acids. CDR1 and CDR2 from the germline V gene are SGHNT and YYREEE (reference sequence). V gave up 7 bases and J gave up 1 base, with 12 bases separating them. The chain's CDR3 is CASEDARSGANVLTF. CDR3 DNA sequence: TGTGCCAGCGAGGATGCGAGATCTGGGGCCAACGTCCTGACTTTC.

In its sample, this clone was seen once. The CDR3 region is CASSYSQGTAFF. CDR3 bases: TGTGCCAGCAGTTACTCGCAGGGGACCGCTTTCTTT. This chain connects TRBV6-5 to TRBJ1-1, with a weak D call TRBD1 (6 bases). CDR3 length: 12 residues. V lost 0 bases and J 11 bases, leaving 10 bases between the germline ends. Germline loops: CDR1 MNHEY, CDR2 SVGAGI.

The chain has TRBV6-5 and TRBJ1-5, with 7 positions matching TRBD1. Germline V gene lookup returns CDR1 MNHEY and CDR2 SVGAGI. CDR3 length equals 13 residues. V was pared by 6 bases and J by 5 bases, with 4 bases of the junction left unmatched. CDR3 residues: CASRAQGDQPQHF. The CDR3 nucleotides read TGTGCCAGCAGGGCTCAGGGGGATCAGCCCCAGCATTTT.

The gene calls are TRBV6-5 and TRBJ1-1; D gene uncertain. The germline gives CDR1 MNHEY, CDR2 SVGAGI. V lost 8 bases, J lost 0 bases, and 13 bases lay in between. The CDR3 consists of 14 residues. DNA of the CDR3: TGTGCCAGCTGTCCGCGTAGTATGAACACTGAAGCTTTCTTT. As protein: CASCPRSMNTEAFF.

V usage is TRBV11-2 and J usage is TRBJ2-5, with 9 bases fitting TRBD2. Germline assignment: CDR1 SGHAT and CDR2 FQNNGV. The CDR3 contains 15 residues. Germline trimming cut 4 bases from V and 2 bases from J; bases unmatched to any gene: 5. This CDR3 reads CASSSSGVQQETQYF. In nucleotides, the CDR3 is TGTGCCAGCAGCTCTAGCGGGGTACAACAAGAGACCCAGTACTTC. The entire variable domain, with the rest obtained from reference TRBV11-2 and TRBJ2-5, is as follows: EAGVAQSPRYKIIEKRQSVAFWCNPISGHATLYWYQQILGQGPKLLIQFQNNGVVDDSQLPKDRFSAERLKGVDSTLKIQPAKLEDSAVYLCASSSSGVQQETQYFGPGTRLLVL.

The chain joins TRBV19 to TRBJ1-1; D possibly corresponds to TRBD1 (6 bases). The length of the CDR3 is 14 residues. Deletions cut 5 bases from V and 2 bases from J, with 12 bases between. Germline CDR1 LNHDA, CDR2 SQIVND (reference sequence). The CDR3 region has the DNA TGTGCCAGTAGTCAGAGGGGGGGCAACACTGAAGCTTTCTTT. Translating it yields CASSQRGGNTEAFF.

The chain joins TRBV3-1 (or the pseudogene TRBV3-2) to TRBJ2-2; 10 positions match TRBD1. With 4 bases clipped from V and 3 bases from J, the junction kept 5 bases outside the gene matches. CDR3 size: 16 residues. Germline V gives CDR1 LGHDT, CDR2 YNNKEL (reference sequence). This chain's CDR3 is CASSPRDRGHTGELFF. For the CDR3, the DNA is TGTGCCAGCAGCCCCCGGGACAGGGGTCACACCGGGGAGCTGTTTTTT.

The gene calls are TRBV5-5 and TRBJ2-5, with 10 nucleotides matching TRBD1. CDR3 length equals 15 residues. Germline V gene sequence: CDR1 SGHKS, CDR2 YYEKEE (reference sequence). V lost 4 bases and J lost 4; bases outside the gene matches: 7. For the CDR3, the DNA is TGTGCCAGCAGCCGTACCGGGACAGGGGCAGAGACCCAGTACTTC. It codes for CASSRTGTGAETQYF.